These T cell receptor beta chains were read from a single sample in a study of spatial heterogeneity in lung cancer. TCRdb itself ran the 5' RACE reads through MiXCR, one entry per CDR3 protein. The table shows 30,000 to 40,000 distinct CDR3 sequences, with around 5.5% occurring only once. Sequenced material: PBMCs, taken at surgery. These receptors were obtained from a female donor with early-stage non-small cell lung cancer. Both conserved end residues are part of each CDR3. The D gene is left open where the match is weak. For some rows the clone size is stated as once, few or many, or as a class when expanded; others skip it.

V gene	clone size	J gene	D gene	CDR3 DNA	CDR3 protein
TRBV27	few	TRBJ2-3	.	TGCACCAGCAGTTTAACGAGCGCTAGACGGGGCACAGATACGCAGTATTTT	CTSSLTSARRGTDTQYF
TRBV28	many	TRBJ2-5	TRBD1	TGTGCCAGCAGACCTAGGACAGGGGAAGAGACCCAGTACTTC	CASRPRTGEETQYF
TRBV14	.	TRBJ2-5	.	TGTGCCAGCAGCCAAGCCAGGGACACCCAGTACTTC	CASSQARDTQYF
TRBV18	many	TRBJ2-5	.	TGTGCCAGCTCACCGAAAAGGGGCCGAGAGACCCAGTACTTC	CASSPKRGRETQYF
TRBV4-1	.	TRBJ2-3	TRBD2	TGCGCCAGCAGCCATCCTGCTAGCGGAATAGATACGCAGTATTTT	CASSHPASGIDTQYF
TRBV28	many	TRBJ1-1	.	TGTGCCAGCACCCTCCCTAGTGGGACTGAAGCTTTCTTT	CASTLPSGTEAFF
TRBV6-2/TRBV6-3	few	TRBJ1-1	.	TGTGCCAGCAGTTACGGACGGGTAGAAGCTTTCTTT	CASSYGRVEAFF
TRBV2	few	TRBJ2-7	.	TGTGCCAGCAGTGTGCAGGGTCGGTACGAGCAGTACTTC	CASSVQGRYEQYF
TRBV6-5	many	TRBJ2-5	TRBD2	TGTGCCAGCTCAACTAGCGGAGCCCAAGAGACCCAGTACTTC	CASSTSGAQETQYF
TRBV6-2/TRBV6-3	many	TRBJ2-1	.	TGTGCCAGCAGGGGGTGGGTTGAGCAGTTCTTC	CASRGWVEQFF
TRBV5-4	many	TRBJ1-2	TRBD1	TGTGCCAGCAGCTTGGGGCGACAGGGGGCAGGAGGCTACACCTTC	CASSLGRQGAGGYTF
TRBV5-4	few	TRBJ2-3	TRBD1	TGTGCCAGCAGCCCCACAGGGGCCCTCACAGATACGCAGTATTTT	CASSPTGALTDTQYF
TRBV13	many	TRBJ2-5	TRBD2	TGTGCCAGCAGCTTAAGATTTGGTGCGGGACTAGCGGGGGGCCAAGAGACCCAGTACTTC	CASSLRFGAGLAGGQETQYF
TRBV28	many	TRBJ2-5	TRBD1	TGTGCCAGCAGTTCACCCTGGACAGGGCGGTACCAAGAGACCCAGTACTTC	CASSSPWTGRYQETQYF
TRBV27	many	TRBJ1-1	.	TGTGCCAGCAGTTCCGGGGCAGGGACTGAAGCTTTCTTT	CASSSGAGTEAFF
TRBV2	many	TRBJ2-7	.	TGTGCCAGCGGACAATCGTGGACAGACGAGCAGTACTTC	CASGQSWTDEQYF
TRBV9	many	TRBJ1-1	.	TGTGCCAGCAGCGTAGTTGGCAGCCCTAACACTGAAGCTTTCTTT	CASSVVGSPNTEAFF
TRBV3-1	medium-sized	TRBJ2-3	TRBD2	TGTGCCAGCTGGGGCGGGGGGGCCTTAGATACGCAGTATTTT	CASWGGGALDTQYF
TRBV20-1	many	TRBJ2-7	TRBD1	TGCAGTGCCTACGGGGACAGGGGGCTGTACGAGCAGTACTTC	CSAYGDRGLYEQYF
TRBV10-2	many	TRBJ1-1	TRBD1	TGCGCCAGTCATAAACAGGGGAGCACTGAAGCTTTCTTT	CASHKQGSTEAFF
TRBV10-3	few	TRBJ1-1	.	TGTGCCATCAGTGGAGGGGCTGTTGAAGCTTTCTTT	CAISGGAVEAFF
TRBV20-1	few	TRBJ2-3	TRBD1	TGCAGTGCTATCGACAGGGGAGCAGATACGCAGTATTTT	CSAIDRGADTQYF